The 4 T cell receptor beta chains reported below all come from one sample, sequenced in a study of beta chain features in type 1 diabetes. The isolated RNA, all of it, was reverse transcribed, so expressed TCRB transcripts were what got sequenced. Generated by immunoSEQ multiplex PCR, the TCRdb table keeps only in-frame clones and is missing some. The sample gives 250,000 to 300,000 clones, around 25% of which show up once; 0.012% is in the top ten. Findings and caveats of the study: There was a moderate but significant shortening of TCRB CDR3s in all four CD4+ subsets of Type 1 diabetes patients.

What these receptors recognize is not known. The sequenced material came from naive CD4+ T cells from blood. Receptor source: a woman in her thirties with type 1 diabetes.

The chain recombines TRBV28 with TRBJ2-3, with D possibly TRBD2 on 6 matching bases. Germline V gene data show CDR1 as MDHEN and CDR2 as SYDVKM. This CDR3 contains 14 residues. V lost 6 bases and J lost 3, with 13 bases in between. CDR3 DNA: TGTGCCAGCAGCCGACCGGCGGGAACAGATACGCAGTATTTT. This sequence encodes CASSRPAGTDTQYF.

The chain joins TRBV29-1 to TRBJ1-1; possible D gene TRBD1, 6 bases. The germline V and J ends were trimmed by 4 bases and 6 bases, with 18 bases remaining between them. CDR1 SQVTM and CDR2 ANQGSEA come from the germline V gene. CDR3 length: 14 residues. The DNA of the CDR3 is TGCAGCGTTGCCGCGACGGGGGGGGGCTCTGAAGCTTTCTTT. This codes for CSVAATGGGSEAFF.

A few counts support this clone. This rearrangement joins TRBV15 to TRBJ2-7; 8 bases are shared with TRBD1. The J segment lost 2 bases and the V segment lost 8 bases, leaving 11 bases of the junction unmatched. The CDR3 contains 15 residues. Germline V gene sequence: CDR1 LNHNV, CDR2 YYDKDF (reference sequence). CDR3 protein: CATLGRQGPPYEQYF. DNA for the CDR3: TGTGCCACCCTAGGCCGACAGGGGCCTCCCTACGAGCAGTACTTC.

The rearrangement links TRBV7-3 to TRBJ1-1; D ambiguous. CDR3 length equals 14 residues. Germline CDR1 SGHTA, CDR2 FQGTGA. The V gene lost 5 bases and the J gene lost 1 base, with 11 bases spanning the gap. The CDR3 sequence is CASSHGYANTEAFF. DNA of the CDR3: TGTGCCAGCAGCCACGGGTATGCGAACACTGAAGCTTTCTTT.